This T cell receptor beta chain was obtained from a study of regulatory T cells in long-lasting Graves disease. Documented time point: newly diagnosed GD, antithyroid drugs for less than 3 months. The TCR library was made from RNA extracted from PBMCs. The V gene's germline CDR1 is LNHNV and CDR2 YYDKDF (reference sequence). This CDR3 region has 17 residues. Building the TCR beta libraries relied on iRepertoire HTBI primers, and CDR3 regions underwent Arm-PCR. TCRdb called the multiplex PCR reads again in MiXCR, with one record for every CDR3 protein. The sample lists some 600,000 distinct CDR3 sequences; 15% to 20% were seen once. The sample was also linked to a second study, of T cells in Graves' hyperthyroidism and ophthalmopathy.

The sequence came from a man aged 18 to 30 with Graves disease. The chain couples TRBV15 to TRBJ2-1; D is possibly TRBD2 (5 bases). The J call may be mistaken, given a closer DNA end match to TRBJ2-5. The sample in question was peripheral blood mononuclear cells (PBMCs), obtained at new diagnosis, from a patient treated with antithyroid drugs. CDR3 DNA sequence: TGTGCCACCAGCAGGGGTACACGAGAACTACTAGGGGAGACCCAGTACTTC. This encodes CATSRGTRELLGETQYF.